The next 13 T cell receptor beta chains were all read from a single sample in a study of early T cells in non-severe SARS-CoV-2 infection. A single record per CDR3 protein comes from TCRdb applying MiXCR to the 5' RACE reads. The sample includes 50,000 to 70,000 distinct CDR3 sequences, about 8.4% seen only once; the top ten take approximately 3.1%. Sequencing was done on a sample of whole blood. These receptors were taken from an adult who was a healthcare worker with PCR-confirmed SARS-CoV-2 infection or an uninfected control (not recorded which).

In the case of this clonotype: This could be a read error, since a much larger clone is one nucleotide away. The CDR3 ends on some other residue instead of the conserved phenylalanine or tryptophan, so this is likely a read error. The rearrangement uses TRBV10-3 and TRBJ1-6, with 8 nucleotides matching TRBD1. Germline V lookup: CDR1 ENHRY, CDR2 SYGVKD. J gave up 7 bases and V 0 bases, and 8 bases lay outside the gene matches. This CDR3 comprises 17 residues. The CDR3 sequence: CAISESPGGLRNSPLHS. CDR3 nucleotides: TGTGCCATCAGTGAGTCCCCAGGGGGCCTAAGGAATTCACCCCTCCACTCT.

This clonotype occurred many times. The chain couples TRBV21-1 to TRBJ1-2. TRBV21-1 is labeled a pseudogene. The CDR3 loop spans 16 amino acids. In DNA form, the CDR3 reads TGTGCCAGCAGCAAAGGGGAGGTTACGATAAACTATGGCTACACCTTC. Its translation: CASSKGEVTINYGYTF.

This clonotype appeared many times. This chain links TRBV20-1 with TRBJ1-1; TRBD1 might be the D (5 bases). CDR1 and CDR2 (germline): DFQATT, SNEGSKA (reference sequence). The ends were cut back, 7 bases at V and 1 base at J, with 13 bases in the middle. This CDR3 region has 13 residues. The CDR3 sequence is CSGKGRRNTEAFF. The DNA for the CDR3 is TGCAGTGGGAAGGGGCGCAGGAACACTGAAGCTTTCTTT.

This CDR3 is CATSDSPGRRGYEQYF. The CDR3 DNA follows: TGTGCCACCAGTGATTCCCCAGGCCGCAGGGGCTACGAGCAGTACTTC. The V and J genes are TRBV24-1 and TRBJ2-7, with TRBD1 as a possible D gene (6 bases). Germline CDR1 reads KGHDR; CDR2 reads SFDVKD. V lost 2 bases, J lost 3 bases, and 16 bases lay in between. The CDR3 runs 16 residues.

By share, this clonotype ranks as medium-sized. The genes are TRBV6-5 and TRBJ2-1; no definite D call. V shed 0 bases and J shed 4 bases, with 10 bases lying between them. CDR3 size: 15 residues. Germline CDR1 and CDR2: MNHEY and SVGAGI. CDR3 bases: TGTGCCAGCAGTTACTCGAAGGTGGTGTACAATGAGCAGTTCTTC. Its translation: CASSYSKVVYNEQFF.

This clonotype was observed a handful of times. The rearrangement joins TRBV18 to TRBJ2-1, with 8 bases lining up with TRBD2. The CDR3 runs to 16 residues. J lost 6 bases, V lost 1 base, and 8 bases had no gene match. Germline V gene sequence: CDR1 KGHSH, CDR2 LQKENI. CDR3 residues: CASSPRPSGPGNEQFF. The CDR3 DNA sequence: TGTGCCAGCTCACCACGGCCTAGCGGGCCCGGCAATGAGCAGTTCTTC. Together with reference TRBV18 and TRBJ2-1, the CDR3 gives the full variable domain: NAGVMQNPRHLVRRRGQEARLRCSPMKGHSHVYWYRQLPEEGLKFMVYLQKENIIDESGMPKERFSAEFPKEGPSILRIQQVVRGDSAAYFCASSPRPSGPGNEQFFGPGTRLTVL.

This chain uses TRBV28 with TRBJ1-5; 10 nucleotides line up with TRBD1. CDR1 and CDR2 from the germline V gene are MDHEN and SYDVKM. The ends lost 10 bases at V and 5 bases at J; junction bases unmatched: 5. This CDR3 region has 13 residues. The CDR3 nucleotides are TGTGCCACCCGACAGGGGGCAGATCAGCCCCAGCATTTT. It translates to CATRQGADQPQHF.

This clonotype was recorded at least ten times. The chain is built from TRBV2 and TRBJ1-1; D not resolved. CDR1 is SNHLY and CDR2 is FYNNEI in the germline V gene. V lost 4 bases to trimming and J lost 1 base, with 10 bases between them. The CDR3 extends over 14 amino acids. CDR3 in amino acids: CASSGRAANTEAFF. The DNA of the CDR3 is TGTGCCAGCAGTGGAAGGGCCGCGAACACTGAAGCTTTCTTT. Drawing the rest from reference TRBV2 and TRBJ1-1, the complete variable domain is EPEVTQTPSHQVTQMGQEVILRCVPISNHLYFYWYRQILGQKVEFLVSFYNNEISEKSEIFDDQFSVERPDGSNFTLKIRSTKLEDSAMYFCASSGRAANTEAFFGQGTRLTVV.

This clonotype occurred many times. An end of the junction differs from the germline gene, which may be a read error. The CDR3, as DNA: TGTGCCAGCAGTTTTACAGGGGGAAGCCCCTATGACTACACCTTC. The encoded protein is CASSFTGGSPYDYTF. The chain recombines TRBV6-1 with TRBJ1-2; 8 nucleotides align to TRBD1. CDR1 and CDR2 from the germline V gene are MNHNS and SASEGT. This CDR3 is 15 amino acids long.

This rearrangement joins TRBV28 to TRBJ1-1; D call uncertain. The CDR3 runs to 15 residues. Germline CDR1 reads MDHEN; CDR2 reads SYDVKM. Between the trimmed V and J ends, which lost 3 bases and 6 bases, there was a span of 17 bases. The CDR3 loop reads CASSLMAVWRAEAFF. The CDR3 bases are TGTGCCAGCAGTTTGATGGCCGTCTGGAGGGCTGAAGCTTTCTTT.

This clonotype was detected only a few times. The CDR3 DNA is TGCAGTGCCCTTAGGAGCAGGTCCGGGGCCGGGGAGCTGTTTTTT. Residues: CSALRSRSGAGELFF. This rearrangement joins TRBV20-1 to TRBJ2-2; tentative D call: TRBD2 (5 bases). The CDR3 length is 15 residues. Germline assignment: CDR1 DFQATT and CDR2 SNEGSKA (reference sequence). V shed 6 bases and J shed 6 bases, with 20 bases lying between them.

J is TRBJ1-1 and V is TRBV5-1, with 9 bases matching TRBD1. This CDR3 spans 14 amino acids. Germline V gives CDR1 SGHRS, CDR2 YFSETQ. After removal of 3 bases from V and 3 bases from J, the junction contained 3 bases not matched to a gene. The CDR3 region has the DNA TGCGCCAGCAGCTGGGGGACAGGGCACACTGAAGCTTTCTTT. Protein: CASSWGTGHTEAFF.

This clonotype appeared a few times. The chain carries TRBV18 and TRBJ1-3, with TRBD1 as a possible D gene (5 bases). The CDR3 contains 16 residues. V was shortened by 2 bases and J by 0 bases, with 11 bases between the two germline ends. CDR1 and CDR2 (germline): KGHSH, LQKENI. The CDR3 bases are TGTGCCAGCTCACCATTCAGGGACGGCTCTGGAAACACCATATATTTT. Translated: CASSPFRDGSGNTIYF.